The 21 T cell receptor beta chains given below trace back to one sample, sequenced in a study of blood T cells in healthy people across ages. The second PCR ran roughly 7 to 11 cycles with a sample-barcoded 5' primer and J-beta primers. Each CDR3 protein gets one entry after TCRdb re-called the 5' RACE reads with MiXCR. The top ten hold about 11% of the sample, which has roughly 1,500,000 distinct CDR3 sequences, roughly 32% seen once. The material sequenced was blood. These receptors were taken from a woman under 40 in good health.

The sample holds a few counts of this clonotype. The chain links TRBV12-3 or TRBV12-4 to TRBJ2-7; D unresolved. CDR3 length equals 13 residues. With 3 bases removed from V and 4 bases from J, the gap between germline ends came to 10 bases. The CDR3 DNA follows: TGTGCCAGCAGTTTCGACATTGGTTACGAGCAGTACTTC. This sequence encodes CASSFDIGYEQYF.

The chain uses TRBV3-1 and TRBJ2-1, with TRBD2 identical over 9 bases. V was clipped by 4 bases and J by 4 bases; unmatched bases: 8. The length of the CDR3 is 16 residues. The germline V gene encodes CDR1 LGHDT and CDR2 YNNKEL (reference sequence). In DNA, the CDR3 is TGTGCCAGCAGCCCCCCCCGGAGCGGGGGGTACAATGAGCAGTTCTTC. This gives the protein CASSPPRSGGYNEQFF.

V usage is TRBV7-9 and J usage is TRBJ1-1, with D unclear. Trimming removed 3 bases from V and 5 bases from J, with 10 bases in between. The CDR3 consists of 13 residues. Germline V gene data show CDR1 as SEHNR and CDR2 as FQNEAQ (reference sequence). The CDR3 nucleotides read TGTGCCAGCAGCTTTCAGATGGAGACTGAAGCTTTCTTT. It is translated as CASSFQMETEAFF.

The chain combines TRBV14 with TRBJ1-2; D is perhaps TRBD1 (5 bases). The CDR3 has 14 amino acids. The V gene lost 4 bases and the J gene lost 8 bases, with 17 bases spanning the gap. Germline V CDR1 and CDR2: SGHDN, FVKESK. CDR3 sequence: CASSRGTVGDGYTF. The CDR3 DNA reads as TGTGCCAGCAGCCGGGGGACGGTGGGCGACGGCTACACCTTC.

The chain carries TRBV6-6 and TRBJ2-7, with D possibly matching TRBD2 (5 bases). Germline V lookup: CDR1 MNHNY, CDR2 SVGAGI (reference sequence). The CDR3 has 13 residues. V was shortened by 7 bases and J by 6 bases, with 16 bases between the two germline ends. The CDR3 spells CASTLKAGSEQYF. CDR3 nucleotide sequence: TGTGCCAGCACCCTTAAAGCTGGGAGCGAGCAGTACTTC.

The chain's CDR3 is CAWSALTGTGGYTF. The CDR3 DNA follows: TGTGCCTGGAGTGCTCTAACCGGGACGGGTGGCTACACCTTC. The chain has TRBV30 and TRBJ1-2, with D maybe TRBD1 (5 bases). Between the trimmed V and J ends, which lost 1 base and 7 bases, there was a span of 16 bases. Germline CDR1 and CDR2: GTSNPN and SVGIG (reference sequence). The CDR3 extends over 14 amino acids.

This clonotype was picked up a small number of times. V and J are TRBV12-3 or TRBV12-4 and TRBJ1-6; D is uncertain. V was clipped by 5 bases and J by 7 bases, with 9 bases between them. The CDR3 has 13 amino acids. Here the CDR3 DNA reads TGTGCCAGCAGTCCCTCCGGAAATTCACCCCTCCACTTT. Its translation: CASSPSGNSPLHF.

This clonotype was observed a few times. The rearrangement uses TRBV7-3 and TRBJ2-3; 7 positions agree with TRBD2. CDR1 SGHTA and CDR2 FQGTGA come from the germline V gene. The CDR3 runs 21 residues. Germline trimming cut 5 bases from V and 0 bases from J; bases unmatched to any gene: 23. In DNA, the CDR3 is TGTGCCAGCAGCCCCCATCGTCTCGCGGCGGGGGTATATTCTAGCACAGATACGCAGTATTTT. As protein: CASSPHRLAAGVYSSTDTQYF.

This clonotype was detected many times. This chain links TRBV24-1 with TRBJ2-3; 10 bases agree with TRBD2. The CDR3 runs to 14 residues. V gave up 7 bases and J gave up 4 bases; unmatched junction bases: 4. Per the germline V gene, CDR1 is KGHDR and CDR2 is SFDVKD. This chain's CDR3 is CATRSGRVADTQYF. CDR3 nucleotides: TGTGCCACCAGGAGCGGGAGGGTGGCAGATACGCAGTATTTT.

V usage is TRBV6-1 and J usage is TRBJ2-3; D remains ambiguous. In germline, CDR1 is MNHNS, CDR2 SASEGT. Between the trimmed V and J ends, which lost 6 bases and 0 bases, there was a span of 22 bases. CDR3 length equals 18 residues. The CDR3 nucleotides read TGTGCCAGCAGCCGTTTGAATCCCAGTCAAACTAGCACAGATACGCAGTATTTT. Its protein product is CASSRLNPSQTSTDTQYF.

Many counts were recorded for this clonotype. The genes are TRBV29-1 and TRBJ2-1; TRBD2 agrees at 12 bases. Looked up from germline, CDR1 is SQVTM and CDR2 is ANQGSEA. There are 17 residues in the CDR3. With V trimmed by 3 bases and J by 1 base, 7 bases remained unmatched. The CDR3 coding sequence is TGCAGCGTTGATGCGGGTGGACTAGCGGGATCCTACAATGAGCAGTTCTTC. It encodes CSVDAGGLAGSYNEQFF.

In this sample, this clonotype turned up a few times. The chain combines TRBV6-2 or TRBV6-3 with TRBJ1-6, with D unresolved. The CDR3 extends over 14 amino acids. V was pared by 5 bases and J by 16 bases, with 21 bases between. Germline lookup yields CDR1 MNHEY and CDR2 SVGEGT. CDR3 DNA: TGTGCCAGCAGTCTGGAGAGCAGTAGCTGGGATCTCCACTTT. This translates into CASSLESSSWDLHF.

The chain has TRBV7-2 and TRBJ1-1; D is unresolved. The V and J ends lost 1 base and 3 bases respectively, with 12 bases between them. Germline lookup yields CDR1 SGHTA and CDR2 FQGNSA. The CDR3 extends over 15 amino acids. The CDR3 protein is CASSLGWGWHTEAFF. The CDR3 DNA follows: TGTGCCAGCAGCTTAGGCTGGGGTTGGCACACTGAAGCTTTCTTT.

V is TRBV6-1 and J is TRBJ2-3, with D perhaps TRBD1 or TRBD2 (5 bases each). The length of the CDR3 is 16 residues. Germline CDR1 and CDR2: MNHNS and SASEGT. The V and J ends lost 7 bases and 2 bases respectively, with 19 bases between them. The CDR3 coding sequence is TGTGCCAGCAATTTCCCTCGGGGCAGTATCACAGATACGCAGTATTTT. It specifies CASNFPRGSITDTQYF.

The chain links TRBV5-1 to TRBJ2-5, with TRBD2 identical over 7 bases. Losses at the gene ends were 2 bases for V and 4 bases for J; bases not matched to a gene: 20. The germline CDR1 and CDR2 sequences are SGHRS and YFSETQ. The CDR3 has 19 amino acids. CDR3 bases: TGCGCCAGCAGCTTATCCCGTCGGGGTTCCGGCGGGAGAGGAGAGACCCAGTACTTC. Encoded protein: CASSLSRRGSGGRGETQYF. Complete variable domain (other parts from reference TRBV5-1 and TRBJ2-5): KAGVTQTPRYLIKTRGQQVTLSCSPISGHRSVSWYQQTPGQGLQFLFEYFSETQRNKGNFPGRFSGRQFSNSRSEMNVSTLELGDSALYLCASSLSRRGSGGRGETQYFGPGTRLLVL.

This clonotype has just a few counts. The rearrangement joins TRBV10-3 to TRBJ1-2, with a weak D call TRBD1 (6 bases). With 3 bases removed from V and 8 bases from J, the gap between germline ends came to 22 bases. The length of the CDR3 is 16 residues. Germline CDR1 and CDR2: ENHRY and SYGVKD. CDR3 residues: CAISDRIDRPVIGYTF. DNA of the CDR3: TGTGCCATCAGTGATCGGATCGACAGGCCGGTTATCGGCTACACCTTC.

The genes are TRBV20-1 and TRBJ2-1; 7 positions match TRBD1. The CDR3 extends over 15 amino acids. Looked up from germline, CDR1 is DFQATT and CDR2 is SNEGSKA (reference sequence). V was clipped by 6 bases and J by 3 bases; unmatched bases: 11. CDR3 loop: CSALPRDSFYNEQFF. The CDR3 DNA reads as TGCAGTGCCCTCCCCCGGGACAGCTTCTACAATGAGCAGTTCTTC.

The chain carries TRBV6-1 and TRBJ2-7; D could derive from TRBD1 or TRBD2 (5 bases each). The J call is in doubt because the DNA end fits TRBJ2-5 better. The germline V gene encodes CDR1 MNHNS and CDR2 SASEGT. The CDR3 is 18 amino acids. CDR3 sequence (DNA): TGTGCCAGCAGTGACCGCCCTTGGGACCTCTCTTGCCAAGAGACCCAGTACTTC. Translating gives CASSDRPWDLSCQETQYF.

In its sample, this clonotype was seen a few times. The DNA of the CDR3 is TGTGCCAGCAGTCGTCGTCAGCTGGGAGGCTACACCTTC. Translating gives CASSRRQLGGYTF. The chain couples TRBV27 to TRBJ1-2, with D unresolved. CDR1 MNHEY and CDR2 SMNVEV come from the germline V gene (reference sequence). The CDR3 is 13 residues long. The V and J ends lost 5 bases and 8 bases respectively, with 15 bases between them.

This clonotype was detected many times. This chain joins TRBV20-1 and TRBJ2-6; D possibly corresponds to TRBD1 (6 bases). Germline assignment: CDR1 DFQATT and CDR2 SNEGSKA (reference sequence). V lost 1 base and J 2 bases, leaving 12 bases between the germline ends. The CDR3 runs 16 residues. The CDR3 sequence is CSARGQVETGANVLTF. In DNA, the CDR3 is TGCAGTGCTAGAGGACAGGTGGAAACTGGGGCCAACGTCCTGACTTTC.

This clonotype was seen many times. The chain has TRBV29-1 and TRBJ2-7; TRBD2 matches at 10 bases. The CDR3 has 14 amino acids. Germline V gene data show CDR1 as SQVTM and CDR2 as ANQGSEA. V dropped 1 base and J dropped 3; count of bases not matched to a gene: 3. The CDR3 sequence: CSVEGLAGDYEQYF. CDR3 DNA sequence: TGCAGCGTTGAAGGACTAGCGGGTGACTACGAGCAGTACTTC.